Below are 16 T cell receptor beta chains sequenced from a single sample in a study of T cell changes during pregnancy in multiple sclerosis. Clones were sequenced by immunoSEQ multiplex PCR, and TCRdb holds only the in-frame ones, with some missing. Among around 33,000 clones listed, around 87% were seen once. Specimen: CD4+ T cells from peripheral blood mononuclear cells, collected in the third trimester of pregnancy. Source of these receptors: a female donor in good health, enrolled as a control in a pregnancy study.

This clone appeared once. The V and J genes are TRBV19 and TRBJ1-1, with D perhaps matching TRBD1 (5 bases). CDR1 LNHDA and CDR2 SQIVND come from the germline V gene (reference sequence). This CDR3 has 13 amino acids. With 10 bases removed from V and 1 base from J, the gap between germline ends came to 13 bases. The CDR3 bases are TGTGCCACCAAGGAACAGGCGAACACTGAAGCTTTCTTT. It translates to CATKEQANTEAFF.

The V call is TRBV6-1, the J call TRBJ2-6, with D tentatively TRBD2 (6 bases). CDR3 size: 16 residues. Looked up from germline, CDR1 is MNHNS and CDR2 is SASEGT. Trimming pared 3 bases from V and 2 bases from J, leaving 11 bases between. The CDR3 nucleotides are TGTGCCAGCAGTGATAATAGCGGAGCTGGGGCCAACGTCCTGACTTTC. The encoded protein is CASSDNSGAGANVLTF.

The chain combines TRBV10-2 with TRBJ2-2; 11 bases are shared with TRBD2. Losses at the gene ends were 11 bases for V and 2 bases for J; bases not matched to a gene: 7. Germline V gene sequence: CDR1 WSHSY, CDR2 SAAADI. The CDR3 is made up of 15 amino acids. CDR3: CAAKTSGTNTGELFF. As DNA, the CDR3 is TGCGCCGCGAAGACTAGCGGGACTAACACCGGGGAGCTGTTTTTT.

This clone was observed once. V gene TRBV15 combines with J gene TRBJ2-3; D gene unclear. The CDR3 spans 13 residues. V lost 1 base and J lost 6, with 8 bases in between. The germline CDR1 and CDR2 sequences are LNHNV and YYDKDF (reference sequence). The CDR3, as DNA: TGTGCCACCAGCAGAGCCCGGTGGGATACGCAGTATTTT. Protein sequence: CATSRARWDTQYF.

This clone was picked up a small number of times. This rearrangement joins TRBV11-3 to TRBJ2-1; 10 nucleotides agree with TRBD2. The CDR3 consists of 17 residues. Losses at the gene ends were 1 base for V and 9 bases for J; bases not matched to a gene: 12. Germline V gives CDR1 SGHNT, CDR2 YENEEA. In DNA form, the CDR3 reads TGTGCCAGCAGCTTAGGCGGACTAGCGGCCTTGGGCGGTGAGCAGTTCTTC. Translated, it gives CASSLGGLAALGGEQFF.

This rearrangement joins TRBV9 to TRBJ2-2, with TRBD2 matching over 8 bases. With 4 bases clipped from V and 3 bases from J, the junction kept 5 bases outside the gene matches. In germline, CDR1 is SGDLS, CDR2 YYNGEE. CDR3 length: 15 amino acids. The CDR3 here is CASSISGTHTGELFF. CDR3 nucleotide sequence: TGTGCCAGCAGCATTAGCGGGACGCACACCGGGGAGCTGTTTTTT.

This rearrangement joins TRBV11-2 to TRBJ1-4, with 7 bases lining up with TRBD1. V was pared by 5 bases and J by 5 bases, with 8 bases of the junction left unmatched. The CDR3 has 15 amino acids. Looked up from germline, CDR1 is SGHAT and CDR2 is FQNNGV. This CDR3 is CASSQGTVRNEKLFF. CDR3 nucleotides: TGTGCCAGCAGCCAAGGGACAGTACGGAATGAAAAACTGTTTTTT.

The chain combines TRBV25-1 with TRBJ2-6, with 7 bases matching TRBD1. The junction had 12 bases not matched to a gene; V was cut back by 6 bases and J by 1 base. The V gene's germline CDR1 is MGHDK and CDR2 SYGVNS. This CDR3 has 18 residues. CDR3 nucleotide sequence: TGTGCCAGCAGCCCTCCCGACAGGGTTGGGTCTGGGGCCAACGTCCTGACTTTC. It encodes CASSPPDRVGSGANVLTF.

The genes are TRBV4-3 and TRBJ1-4, with a possible D match to TRBD1 (6 bases). The CDR3 covers 18 residues. The V gene's germline CDR1 is LGHNA and CDR2 YSLEER. V was cut by 4 bases and J by 8 bases, with 26 bases left in between. The CDR3 DNA is TGCGCCAGCAGCCGAAAAAGGGGGGGTTTCACAGGCGGGGAAAAACTGTTTTTT. It is translated as CASSRKRGGFTGGEKLFF.

The CDR3 DNA follows: TGTGCCAGCTCACCAAGGGTAGCGGAGAGAACCGGGGAGCTGTTTTTT. Protein: CASSPRVAERTGELFF. This chain joins TRBV18 and TRBJ2-2; the D gene is possibly TRBD2 (6 bases). V shed 2 bases and J shed 5 bases, with 15 bases lying between them. CDR3 length: 16 residues. CDR1 KGHSH and CDR2 LQKENI come from the germline V gene.

J is TRBJ1-5 and V is TRBV7-2; D not resolved. V lost 4 bases to trimming and J lost 4 bases, with 8 bases between them. CDR3 length equals 13 residues. Germline-derived CDR1 and CDR2 are SGHTA and FQGNSA. The DNA of the CDR3 is TGTGCCAGCAGCTGGAGGGAGAATCAGCCCCAGCATTTT. It translates to CASSWRENQPQHF.

J is TRBJ2-7 and V is TRBV2, with TRBD2 identical over 9 bases. With 6 bases clipped from V and 12 bases from J, the junction kept 18 bases outside the gene matches. Germline values: CDR1 SNHLY, CDR2 FYNNEI. CDR3 length: 15 residues. The CDR3 nucleotides are TGTGCCAGCAGCCTAAGGGGGGTAGCGGGAGAGCGGCCGTACTTC. This translates into CASSLRGVAGERPYF.

The chain links TRBV11-2 to TRBJ2-5; the match to TRBD1 covers 10 bases. V lost 1 base to trimming and J lost 6 bases; unmatched junction nucleotides: 8. Germline CDR1 is SGHAT and CDR2 is FQNNGV. This CDR3 comprises 16 residues. This CDR3 reads CASSLAAGTGVKTQYF. CDR3 sequence (DNA): TGTGCCAGCAGCTTAGCCGCCGGGACAGGGGTAAAGACCCAGTACTTC.

The chain combines TRBV29-1 with TRBJ1-5; tentatively, D is TRBD1 (5 bases). V gave up 7 bases and J gave up 2 bases, with 15 bases separating them. Germline CDR1 and CDR2: SQVTM and ANQGSEA. CDR3 length: 14 residues. DNA of the CDR3: TGCAGCGCGGCCAGGGAGGGTGGCAATCAGCCCCAGCATTTT. It translates to CSAAREGGNQPQHF.

This clone is a singleton in its sample. The genes are TRBV25-1 and TRBJ1-2; TRBD1 matches 7 bases. The CDR3 spans 14 residues. The ends lost 2 bases at V and 7 bases at J; junction bases unmatched: 7. Germline CDR1 is MGHDK and CDR2 is SYGVNS. CDR3 in amino acids: CASSEPTGTFGYTF. The CDR3 coding sequence is TGTGCCAGCAGTGAACCGACAGGGACATTTGGCTACACCTTC.

The rearrangement links TRBV30 to TRBJ2-2, with 8 bases identical to TRBD2. Germline CDR1 is GTSNPN and CDR2 is SVGIG (reference sequence). The CDR3 extends over 15 amino acids. Trimming cost V 0 bases and J 6 bases; bases outside gene matches: 6. As DNA, the CDR3 is TGTGCCTGGAGTGTGCTAGCGGGCGTCGCCGGGGAGCTGTTTTTT. It translates to CAWSVLAGVAGELFF.